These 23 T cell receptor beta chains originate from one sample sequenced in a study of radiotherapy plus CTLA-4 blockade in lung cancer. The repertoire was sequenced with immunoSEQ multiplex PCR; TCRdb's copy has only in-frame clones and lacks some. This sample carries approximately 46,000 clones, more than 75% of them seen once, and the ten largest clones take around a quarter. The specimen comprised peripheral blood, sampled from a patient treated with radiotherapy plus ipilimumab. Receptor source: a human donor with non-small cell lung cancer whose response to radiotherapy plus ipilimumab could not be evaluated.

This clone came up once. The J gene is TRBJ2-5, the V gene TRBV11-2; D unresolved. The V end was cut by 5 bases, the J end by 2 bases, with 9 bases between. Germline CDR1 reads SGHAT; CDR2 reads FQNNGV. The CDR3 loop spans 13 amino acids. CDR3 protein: CASSLWRQETQYF. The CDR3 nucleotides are TGTGCCAGCAGCCTCTGGAGACAAGAGACCCAGTACTTC. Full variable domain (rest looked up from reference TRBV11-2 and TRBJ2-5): EAGVAQSPRYKIIEKRQSVAFWCNPISGHATLYWYQQILGQGPKLLIQFQNNGVVDDSQLPKDRFSAERLKGVDSTLKIQPAKLEDSAVYLCASSLWRQETQYFGPGTRLLVL.

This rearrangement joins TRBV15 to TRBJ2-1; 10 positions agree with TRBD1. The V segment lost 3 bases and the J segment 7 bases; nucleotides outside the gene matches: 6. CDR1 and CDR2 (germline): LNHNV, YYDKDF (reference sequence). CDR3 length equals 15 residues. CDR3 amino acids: CATSSPGQGRNEQFF. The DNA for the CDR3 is TGTGCCACCAGCAGCCCGGGACAGGGGAGAAATGAGCAGTTCTTC.

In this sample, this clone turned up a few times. The chain's CDR3 is CASGDRGSFYEQYF. The CDR3 DNA follows: TGTGCCAGCGGCGACAGGGGCTCATTCTACGAGCAGTACTTC. The V gene is TRBV10-3, the J gene TRBJ2-7; TRBD1 matches 8 bases. CDR3 length: 14 residues. CDR1 ENHRY and CDR2 SYGVKD come from the germline V gene. Trimming at V came to 10 bases and at J to 3 bases, leaving 11 bases not matched to a gene.

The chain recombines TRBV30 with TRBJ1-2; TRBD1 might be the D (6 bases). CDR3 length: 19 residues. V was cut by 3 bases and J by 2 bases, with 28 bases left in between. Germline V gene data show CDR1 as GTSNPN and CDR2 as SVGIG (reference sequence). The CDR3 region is CAWSLGGGNAARRNYGYTF. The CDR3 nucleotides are TGTGCCTGGAGCCTAGGGGGGGGGAACGCGGCTAGGCGGAACTATGGCTACACCTTC.

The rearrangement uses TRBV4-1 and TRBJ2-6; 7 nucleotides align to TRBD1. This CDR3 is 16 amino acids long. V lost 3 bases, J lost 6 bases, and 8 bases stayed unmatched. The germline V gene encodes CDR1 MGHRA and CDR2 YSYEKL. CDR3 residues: CASSHRQGLLANVLTF. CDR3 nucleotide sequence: TGCGCCAGCAGCCACCGACAGGGCCTACTGGCCAACGTCCTGACTTTC.

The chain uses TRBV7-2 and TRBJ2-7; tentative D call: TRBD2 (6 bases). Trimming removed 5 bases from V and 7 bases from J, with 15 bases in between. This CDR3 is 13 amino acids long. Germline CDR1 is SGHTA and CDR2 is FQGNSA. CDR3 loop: CASSAGTWGEQYF. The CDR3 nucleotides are TGTGCCAGCAGCGCCGGGACTTGGGGAGAGCAGTACTTC.

The CDR3 is CASSLDRAVNTEAFF. CDR3 nucleotides: TGCGCCAGCAGCCTTGACAGGGCAGTGAACACTGAAGCTTTCTTT. This rearrangement joins TRBV4-1 to TRBJ1-1; the match to TRBD1 covers 7 bases. This CDR3 has 15 residues. V lost 4 bases, J lost 0 bases, and 5 bases stayed unmatched. Germline CDR1 reads MGHRA; CDR2 reads YSYEKL.

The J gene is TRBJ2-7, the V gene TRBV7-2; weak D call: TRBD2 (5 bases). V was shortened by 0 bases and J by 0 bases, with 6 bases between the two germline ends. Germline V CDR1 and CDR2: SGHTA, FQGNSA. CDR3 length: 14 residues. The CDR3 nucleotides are TGTGCCAGCAGCTTAGCGGGGAGCTCCTACGAGCAGTACTTC. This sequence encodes CASSLAGSSYEQYF.

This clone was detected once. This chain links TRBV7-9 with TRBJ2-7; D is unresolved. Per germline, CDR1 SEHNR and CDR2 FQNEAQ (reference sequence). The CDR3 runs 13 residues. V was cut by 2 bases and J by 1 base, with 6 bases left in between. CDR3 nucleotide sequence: TGTGCCAGCAGCTTACCAGGTTCCTACGAGCAGTACTTC. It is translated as CASSLPGSYEQYF.

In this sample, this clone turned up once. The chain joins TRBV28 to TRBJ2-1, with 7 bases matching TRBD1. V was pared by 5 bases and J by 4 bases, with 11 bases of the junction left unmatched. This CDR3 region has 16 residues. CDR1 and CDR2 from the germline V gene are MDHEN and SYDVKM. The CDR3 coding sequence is TGTGCCAGCAGTGCCGGGACAGCTACGAAATACAATGAGCAGTTCTTC. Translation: CASSAGTATKYNEQFF.

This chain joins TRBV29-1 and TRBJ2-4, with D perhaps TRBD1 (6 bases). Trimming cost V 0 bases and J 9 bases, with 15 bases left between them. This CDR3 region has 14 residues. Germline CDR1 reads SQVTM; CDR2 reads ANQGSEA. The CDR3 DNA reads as TGCAGCGTTGAAGATTATCAGGGGCGAGGCATTCAGTACTTC. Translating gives CSVEDYQGRGIQYF.

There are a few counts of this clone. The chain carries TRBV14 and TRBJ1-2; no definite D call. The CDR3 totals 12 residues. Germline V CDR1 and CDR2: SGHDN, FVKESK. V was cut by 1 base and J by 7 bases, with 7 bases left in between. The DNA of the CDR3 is TGTGCCAGCAGCCAAGGAGTCGCTGGCTACACCTTC. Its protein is CASSQGVAGYTF.

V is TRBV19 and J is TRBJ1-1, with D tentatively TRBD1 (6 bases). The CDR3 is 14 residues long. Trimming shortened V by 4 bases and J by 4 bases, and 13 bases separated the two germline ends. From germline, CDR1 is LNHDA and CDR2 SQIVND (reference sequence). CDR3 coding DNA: TGTGCCAGTAGTAAACAGGGTCGGGTCACTGAAGCTTTCTTT. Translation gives CASSKQGRVTEAFF.

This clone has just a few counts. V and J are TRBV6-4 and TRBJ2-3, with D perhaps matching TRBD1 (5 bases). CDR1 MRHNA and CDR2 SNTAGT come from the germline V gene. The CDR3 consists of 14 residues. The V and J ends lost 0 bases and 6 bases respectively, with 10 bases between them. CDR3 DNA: TGTGCCAGCAGTGACTCGCTAGGGGCCGATACGCAGTATTTT. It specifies CASSDSLGADTQYF.

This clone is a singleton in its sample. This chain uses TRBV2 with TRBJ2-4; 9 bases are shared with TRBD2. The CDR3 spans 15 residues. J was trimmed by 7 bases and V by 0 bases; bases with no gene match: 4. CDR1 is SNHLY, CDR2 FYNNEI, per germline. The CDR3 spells CASSEASGSENIQYF. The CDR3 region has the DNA TGTGCCAGCAGTGAAGCTAGCGGGAGTGAGAACATTCAGTACTTC. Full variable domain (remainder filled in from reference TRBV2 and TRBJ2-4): EPEVTQTPSHQVTQMGQEVILRCVPISNHLYFYWYRQILGQKVEFLVSFYNNEISEKSEIFDDQFSVERPDGSNFTLKIRSTKLEDSAMYFCASSEASGSENIQYFGAGTRLSVL.

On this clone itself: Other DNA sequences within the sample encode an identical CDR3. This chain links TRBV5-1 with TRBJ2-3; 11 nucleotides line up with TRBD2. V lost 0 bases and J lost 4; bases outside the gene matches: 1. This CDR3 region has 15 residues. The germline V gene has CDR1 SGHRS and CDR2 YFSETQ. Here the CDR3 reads CASSLELAGADTQYF. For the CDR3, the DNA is TGCGCCAGCAGCTTGGAACTAGCGGGGGCAGATACGCAGTATTTT.

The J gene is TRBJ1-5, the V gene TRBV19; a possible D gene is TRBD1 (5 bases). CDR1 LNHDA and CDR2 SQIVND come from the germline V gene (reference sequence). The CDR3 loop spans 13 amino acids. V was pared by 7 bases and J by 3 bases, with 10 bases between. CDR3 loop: CASTEGSNQPQHF. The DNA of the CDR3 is TGTGCCAGTACGGAGGGGTCCAATCAGCCCCAGCATTTT.

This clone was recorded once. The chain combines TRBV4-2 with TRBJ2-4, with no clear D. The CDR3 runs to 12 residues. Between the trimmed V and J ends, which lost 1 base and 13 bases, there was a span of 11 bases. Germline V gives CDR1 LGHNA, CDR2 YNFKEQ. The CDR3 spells CASSQGMGAQYF. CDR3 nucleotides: TGTGCCAGCAGCCAAGGCATGGGCGCCCAGTACTTC.

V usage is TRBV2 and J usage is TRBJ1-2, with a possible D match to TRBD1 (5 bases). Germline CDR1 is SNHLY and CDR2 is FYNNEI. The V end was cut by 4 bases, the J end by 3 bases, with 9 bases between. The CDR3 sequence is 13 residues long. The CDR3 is CASSGQLDYGYTF. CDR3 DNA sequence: TGTGCCAGCAGTGGACAGCTAGACTATGGCTACACCTTC.

The CDR3 region is CASSLGGQAYEQYF. Written as DNA, the CDR3 is TGTGCCAGCAGCTTAGGGGGACAGGCCTACGAGCAGTACTTC. V gene TRBV11-2 combines with J gene TRBJ2-7, with 8 positions matching TRBD1. The CDR3 loop spans 14 amino acids. J gave up 2 bases and V 1 base, and 1 base lay outside the gene matches. Germline CDR1 and CDR2: SGHAT and FQNNGV.

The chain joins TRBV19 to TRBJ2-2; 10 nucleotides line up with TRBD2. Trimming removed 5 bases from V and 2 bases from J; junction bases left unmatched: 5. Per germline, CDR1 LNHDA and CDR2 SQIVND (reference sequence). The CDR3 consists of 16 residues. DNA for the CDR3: TGTGCCAGTAGTTGGGGACTAGCGAGCAACACCGGGGAGCTGTTTTTT. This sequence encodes CASSWGLASNTGELFF.

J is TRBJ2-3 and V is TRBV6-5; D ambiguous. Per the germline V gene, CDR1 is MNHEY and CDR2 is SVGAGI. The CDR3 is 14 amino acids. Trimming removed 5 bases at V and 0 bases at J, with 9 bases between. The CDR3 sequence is CASSRSESTDTQYF. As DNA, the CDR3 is TGTGCCAGCAGTCGAAGCGAGAGCACAGATACGCAGTATTTT.

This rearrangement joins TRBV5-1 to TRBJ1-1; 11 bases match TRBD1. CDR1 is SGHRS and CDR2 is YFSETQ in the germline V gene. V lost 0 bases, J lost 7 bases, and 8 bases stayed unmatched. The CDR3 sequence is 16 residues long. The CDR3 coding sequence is TGCGCCAGCAGCTTGGTTCGTGGGACAGGGGGGCTTGAAGCTTTCTTT. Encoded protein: CASSLVRGTGGLEAFF.